The clone carrying this T cell receptor (beta chain) was picked up one time. Its antigen is not known. This sample is part of a study of T cells in Graves' hyperthyroidism and ophthalmopathy. Findings and caveats of the study: Researchers found most expanded thyroid clonotypes above 0.001 in blood as well.

Germline-derived CDR1 and CDR2 are GTSNPN and SVGIG (reference sequence). V was shortened by 0 bases and J by 1 base, with 11 bases between the two germline ends. The CDR3 length is 15 residues. TCR beta CDR3 regions were amplified from RNA. Carried out on the TCR CDR3, a first-round RT-PCR used the HTBI primer set. TCRdb processed the multiplex PCR reads anew with MiXCR; each CDR3 protein has one entry. This table has about 210,000 distinct CDR3 sequences, more than 15% appearing once. The sequence came from a man aged 50-60 years with Graves' hyperthyroidism. The chain has TRBV30 and TRBJ2-3; D is uncertain. The specimen was blood. CDR3 sequence: CAWSVAGWGTDTQYF. The DNA for the CDR3 is TGTGCCTGGAGTGTAGCCGGTTGGGGCACAGATACGCAGTATTTT. Together with reference TRBV30 and TRBJ2-3, the CDR3 gives the full variable domain: SQTIHQWPATLVQPVGSPLSLECTVEGTSNPNLYWYRQAAGRGLQLLFYSVGIGQISSEVPQNLSASRPQDRQFILSSKKLLLSDSGFYLCAWSVAGWGTDTQYFGPGTRLTVL.